The clone carrying this T cell receptor beta chain was seen just once. Sequencing used immunoSEQ multiplex PCR; TCRdb keeps in-frame clones, though not all of them. The data contain approximately 27,000 clones, about 75% of them singletons. This specimen comes from a study of memory CD4+ T cells and cytomegalovirus serostatus. This CDR3 comprises 15 residues. The ends were cut back, 4 bases at V and 10 bases at J, with 23 bases in the middle. Germline V gene lookup returns CDR1 SGDLS and CDR2 YYNGEE. The sort gate was single viable CD3+CD4+CD8-CD45RO+ cells for memory CD4+ T cells. Serostatus was set by detecting CMV pp150, pp28, p38, p52 IgG. Total CD4+ T cells were enriched by CD4 positive selection.

Sequencing input: memory CD4+ T cells from blood. The receptor's source is an adult in good health and CMV-seronegative. The chain is built from TRBV9 and TRBJ1-1; D possibly corresponds to TRBD1 (5 bases). The CDR3 bases are TGTGCCAGCAGCCCCCCCACGACAGTACCCCAAAGAGCTTTCTTT. It encodes CASSPPTTVPQRAFF.